This TCR beta chain was observed in a study of T cell clones after liver transplantation. With 2 bases clipped from V and 4 bases from J, the junction kept 1 base outside the gene matches. The CDR3 is 15 amino acids. Germline V gene sequence: CDR1 MNHNS, CDR2 SASEGT. This clone occurred a few times. TCRdb keeps only in-frame clones here, not all; method: immunoSEQ multiplex PCR. The sample has 6,500 to 8,000 clones, under 80% seen once; the top ten hold roughly 26%. The chain employs TRBV6-1 and TRBJ2-1, with 11 bases identical to TRBD2. The input for sequencing was CD8+ T cells from blood, taken before liver transplant. The receptor was isolated from a human donor who received a liver transplant. The CDR3 nucleotides are TGTGCCAGCAGTGAACTAGCGGGGGGTTACAATGAGCAGTTCTTC. Translation gives CASSELAGGYNEQFF.